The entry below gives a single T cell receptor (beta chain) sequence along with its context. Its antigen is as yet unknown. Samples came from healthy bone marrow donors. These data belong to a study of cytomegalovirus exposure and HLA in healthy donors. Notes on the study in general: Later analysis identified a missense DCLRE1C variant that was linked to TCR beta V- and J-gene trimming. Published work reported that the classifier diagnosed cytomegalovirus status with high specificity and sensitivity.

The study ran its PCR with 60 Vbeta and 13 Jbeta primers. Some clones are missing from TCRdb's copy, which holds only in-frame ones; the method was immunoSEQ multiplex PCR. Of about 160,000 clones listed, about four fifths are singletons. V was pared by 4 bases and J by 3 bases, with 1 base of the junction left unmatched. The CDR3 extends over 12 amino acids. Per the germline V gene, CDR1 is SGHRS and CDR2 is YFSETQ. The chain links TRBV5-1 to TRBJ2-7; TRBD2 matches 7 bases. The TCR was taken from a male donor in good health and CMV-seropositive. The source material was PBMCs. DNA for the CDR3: TGCGCCAGCAGCCCGGGGGGCTACGAGCAGTACTTC. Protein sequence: CASSPGGYEQYF.